This TCR beta chain was retrieved from a study of OX40 agonist ivuxolimab in advanced cancers. In the study overall: Ivuxolimab was a fully human IgG2 agonistic monoclonal antibody targeting the costimulatory receptor OX40 (CD134). Intravenous ivuxolimab was administered to patients every 2 weeks at six dose levels: 0.01, 0.1, 0.3, 1.5, 3 and 10 mg/kg. Of the roughly 50 dose-escalation patients, hepatocellular carcinoma was present in about 19, melanoma in some 15, renal cell carcinoma in 9 and head and neck cancer in 9. In the dose-escalation cohort, 70% to 85% of patients were male, and the mean age was roughly 60 years, with a range of 23 to 79. Prior anti-PD-1, anti-PD-L1 or anti-CTLA-4 therapy was permitted, and checkpoint inhibitors had been received by about 36% of dose-escalation patients. Three dose-escalation patients achieved partial responses, one with hepatocellular carcinoma and two with cutaneous melanoma. The point of sequencing TCRbeta in the periphery was to test whether ivuxolimab changed TCR sequence diversity and drove clonal T-cell expansion. The paper reports the monotherapy dose-escalation portion (N ≈ 50 patients) of the phase I ivuxolimab trial. Paper-wide results and their limitations: After ivuxolimab, expanded clones were on average more numerous among CD8+ T cells than among CD4+ T cells. Low levels of normalized T-cell clonal expansion were also seen in some patients who did not respond. At doses of 0.1 to 3.0 mg/kg, clonal expansion of both CD4+ and CD8+ T cells in blood was seen between baseline and week 6. The antigen specificity of the peripheral T cells that underwent clonal expansion was not determined. In the 0.1-3.0 mg/kg groups, partial responders had among the lowest normalized peripheral clonal expansion, particularly in CD8+ T cells.

Turning to this clone: The clone's antigen remains unknown. Base quality data are lacking; no much larger clone is found one base away.

V is pared back by 1 base and J by 7 bases, with 8 bases lying between the germline termini. According to the germline V gene, CDR1 reads SGHVS and CDR2 reads FQNEAQ. The CDR3 numbers 13 residues from cysteine through phenylalanine. The only DNA kept is the CDR3, 39 bases in frame from the first base. To sequence the TCRbeta CDR3 region, genomic DNA was isolated from the sorted cells. The immunoSEQ Assay was used to sequence the TCRbeta CDR3 regions. TCRdb stores this immuneACCESS table with in-frame sequences only. Part of the clones is absent; in the studies checked, under half of the shortfall reflects unresolved V genes, and no reason is known for the rest. The sample has 65,000 to 95,000 clones on record, under 95% of them singletons. The top ten constitute approximately 11% of the sample. Patients with autoimmune disease history or receiving systemic immunosuppression were excluded from the trial. Peripheral blood for TCR sequencing was drawn from every dose cohort at baseline, at cycle 4 day 1 and at cycle 7 day 1. The samples were taken from a phase I, first-in-human, multicenter, open-label dose-escalation trial of ivuxolimab. The trial enrolled adults with locally advanced or metastatic head and neck squamous cell, hepatocellular, melanoma or renal cell carcinoma. Before TCR sequencing, CD4+ T cells and CD8+ T cells from peripheral blood were sorted into separate populations.

This chain joins TRBV7-8 to TRBJ1-3; the D gene is unclear. The sample consisted of CD4+ or CD8+ T cells sorted from blood, taken in a trial of the OX40 agonist ivuxolimab. This receptor was identified in an adult with an advanced solid tumor such as melanoma, head and neck, liver or kidney cancer. The CDR3 region: CASSLGGLNTIYF. The DNA sequence is TGTGCCAGCAGCTTAGGGGGATTGAACACCATATATTTT.